This T cell receptor (beta chain) was obtained from a study of cytomegalovirus exposure and HLA in healthy donors. The CDR3 runs 19 residues. The germline gives CDR1 SGHTA, CDR2 FQGNSA. The V and J ends lost 1 base and 1 base respectively, with 20 bases between them. Primers for the PCR totalled 60 Vbeta and 13 Jbeta. Authors' processing steps: An analysis that came later counted 70 million to 100 million unique TCR beta chains, around 12 million shared. Clones were read by immunoSEQ multiplex PCR, and TCRdb kept only the in-frame ones, dropping some. V and J calls and clone size come straight from that table; D and trimming were deduced from the DNA. The sample consists of 69,000 or so clones, about 78% of them appearing once. This clone was seen more than once but under ten times. Its antigen remains unknown. Study-wide results and limits: For most TCR beta V segments, an earlier analysis put the productive rate at about 87% or about 30% of the time. An ancestry cluster, one associated with Asian ancestry, reportedly showed fewer N-insertions than the roughly 610-donor mean in a later analysis.

This clonotype originated in a man aged 18 to 35 in good health and CMV-seronegative. The source material was PBMCs. This chain links TRBV7-2 with TRBJ1-3; unclear D gene. The CDR3 DNA reads as TGTGCCAGCAGCTTAGAGGGAGGTAGGGTGTTCACTTCTGGAAACACCATATATTTT. This gives the protein CASSLEGGRVFTSGNTIYF. Full variable domain (remainder filled in from reference TRBV7-2 and TRBJ1-3): GAGVSQSPSNKVTEKGKDVELRCDPISGHTALYWYRQSLGQGLEFLIYFQGNSAPDKSGLPSDRFSAERTGGSVSTLTIQRTQQEDSAVYLCASSLEGGRVFTSGNTIYFGEGSWLTVV.